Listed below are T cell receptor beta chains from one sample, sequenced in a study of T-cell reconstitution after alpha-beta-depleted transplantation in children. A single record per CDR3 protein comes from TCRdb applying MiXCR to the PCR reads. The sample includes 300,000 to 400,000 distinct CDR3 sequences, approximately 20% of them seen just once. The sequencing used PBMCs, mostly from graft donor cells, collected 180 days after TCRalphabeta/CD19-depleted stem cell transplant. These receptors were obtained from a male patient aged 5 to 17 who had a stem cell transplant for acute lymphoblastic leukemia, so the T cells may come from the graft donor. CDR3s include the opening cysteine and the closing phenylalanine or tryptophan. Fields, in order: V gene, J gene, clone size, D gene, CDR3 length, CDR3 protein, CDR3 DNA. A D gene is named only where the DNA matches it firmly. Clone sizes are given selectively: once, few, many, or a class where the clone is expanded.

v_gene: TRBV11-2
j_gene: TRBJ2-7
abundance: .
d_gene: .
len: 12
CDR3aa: CASRGLSREQYF
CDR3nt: TGTGCCAGCAGGGGGCTGAGTCGAGAGCAGTACTTC

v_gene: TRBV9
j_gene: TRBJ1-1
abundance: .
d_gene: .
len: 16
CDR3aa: CASSVVGLPLNTEAFF
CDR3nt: TGTGCCAGCAGCGTAGTTGGGCTTCCCTTGAACACTGAAGCTTTCTTT

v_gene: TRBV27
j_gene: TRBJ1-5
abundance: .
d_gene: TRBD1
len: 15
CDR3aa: CASSPGQGRSQPQHF
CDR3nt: TGTGCCAGCAGCCCCGGACAGGGGAGATCTCAGCCCCAGCATTTT

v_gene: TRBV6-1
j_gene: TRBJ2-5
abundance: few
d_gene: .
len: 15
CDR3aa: CASSPLTGFVETQYF
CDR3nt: TGTGCCAGCAGCCCCCTCACAGGGTTTGTAGAGACCCAGTACTTC

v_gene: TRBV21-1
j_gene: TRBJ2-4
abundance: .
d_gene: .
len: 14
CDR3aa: CASRAREGKNIQYF
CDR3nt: TGTGCCAGCAGGGCCAGGGAGGGGAAAAACATTCAGTACTTC

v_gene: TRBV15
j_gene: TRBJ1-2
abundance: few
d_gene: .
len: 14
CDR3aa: CATSRDWRGGGYTF
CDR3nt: TGTGCCACCAGCAGAGATTGGAGGGGAGGTGGCTACACCTTC

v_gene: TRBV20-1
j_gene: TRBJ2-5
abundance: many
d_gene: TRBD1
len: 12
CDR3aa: CSVNGQGETQYF
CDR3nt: TGCAGTGTTAACGGACAGGGAGAGACCCAGTACTTC

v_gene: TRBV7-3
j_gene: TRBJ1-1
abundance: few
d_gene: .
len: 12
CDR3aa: CASSPSTGGAFF
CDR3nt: TGTGCCAGCAGCCCCTCGACAGGTGGAGCTTTCTTT

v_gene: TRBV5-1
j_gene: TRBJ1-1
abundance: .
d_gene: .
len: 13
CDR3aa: CASSSGRNTEAFF
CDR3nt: TGCGCCAGCAGCTCTGGACGGAACACTGAAGCTTTCTTT

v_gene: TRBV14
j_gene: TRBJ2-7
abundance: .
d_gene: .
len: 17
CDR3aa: CASSQDNRQGAGYEQYF
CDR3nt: TGTGCCAGCAGCCAAGATAATCGGCAGGGAGCTGGCTACGAGCAGTACTTC

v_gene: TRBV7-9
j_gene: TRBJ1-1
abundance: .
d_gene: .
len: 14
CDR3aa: CASSLEQGGAEAFF
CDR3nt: TGTGCCAGCAGCTTAGAGCAGGGTGGGGCTGAAGCTTTCTTT

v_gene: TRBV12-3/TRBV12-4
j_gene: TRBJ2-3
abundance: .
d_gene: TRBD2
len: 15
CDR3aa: CASSFSGGISRAQYF
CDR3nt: TGTGCCAGCAGTTTTTCGGGGGGGATATCCCGAGCGCAGTATTTT

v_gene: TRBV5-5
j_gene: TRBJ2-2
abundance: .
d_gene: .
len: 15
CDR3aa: CASSLVGSGTGELFF
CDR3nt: TGTGCCAGCAGCTTGGTAGGGTCGGGCACCGGGGAGCTGTTTTTT

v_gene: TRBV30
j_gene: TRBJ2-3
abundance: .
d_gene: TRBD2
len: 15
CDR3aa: CAWTRSGSSTDTQYF
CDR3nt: TGTGCCTGGACGAGGAGCGGGAGTAGCACAGATACGCAGTATTTT

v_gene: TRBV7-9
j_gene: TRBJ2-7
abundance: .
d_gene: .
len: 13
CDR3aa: CASSLEPQADRYF
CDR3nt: TGTGCCAGCAGCTTAGAGCCCCAGGCGGACAGGTACTTC

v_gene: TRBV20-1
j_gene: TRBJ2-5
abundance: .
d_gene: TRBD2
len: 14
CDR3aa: CSARPASGGVTQYF
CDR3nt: TGCAGTGCTAGACCGGCTAGCGGAGGGGTGACCCAGTACTTC

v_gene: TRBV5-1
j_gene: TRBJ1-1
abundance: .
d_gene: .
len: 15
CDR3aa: CASSLARQMNTEAFF
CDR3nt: TGCGCCAGCAGCTTGGCCAGGCAGATGAACACTGAAGCTTTCTTT

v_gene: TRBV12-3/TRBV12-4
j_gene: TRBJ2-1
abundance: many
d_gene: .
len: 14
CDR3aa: CASSLDRVYNEQFF
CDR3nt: TGTGCCAGCAGTTTAGACAGGGTTTACAATGAGCAGTTCTTC

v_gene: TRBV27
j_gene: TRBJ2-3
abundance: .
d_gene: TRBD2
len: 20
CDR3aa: CASSSHNPGLANGDTDTQYF
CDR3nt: TGTGCCAGCAGTTCACATAACCCCGGACTAGCGAATGGTGACACAGATACGCAGTATTTT

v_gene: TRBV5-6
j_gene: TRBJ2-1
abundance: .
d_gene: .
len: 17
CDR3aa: CAMGPVKLPTVYNEQFF
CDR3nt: TGTGCCATGGGCCCGGTAAAATTACCAACGGTATACAATGAGCAGTTCTTC

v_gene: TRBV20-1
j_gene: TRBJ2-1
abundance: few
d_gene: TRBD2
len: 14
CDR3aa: CSVLAGSSYNEQFF
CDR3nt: TGCAGTGTTTTAGCGGGAAGCTCCTACAATGAGCAGTTCTTC

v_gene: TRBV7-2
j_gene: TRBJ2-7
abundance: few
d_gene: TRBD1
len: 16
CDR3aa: CASRSRGRTGNYEQYF
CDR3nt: TGTGCCAGCAGATCAAGGGGTCGGACAGGAAACTACGAGCAGTACTTC

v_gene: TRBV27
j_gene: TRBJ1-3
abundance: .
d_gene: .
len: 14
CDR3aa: CASTAQGGGNTIYF
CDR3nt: TGTGCCAGCACCGCTCAAGGAGGTGGAAACACCATATATTTT

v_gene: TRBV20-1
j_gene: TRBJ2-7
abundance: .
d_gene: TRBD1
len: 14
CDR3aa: CSSMRRTGVGEQYF
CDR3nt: TGCAGCTCCATGCGACGGACAGGGGTGGGGGAGCAGTACTTC

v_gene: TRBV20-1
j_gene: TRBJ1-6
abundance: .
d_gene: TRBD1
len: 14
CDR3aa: CSARLGTARSPLHF
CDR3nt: TGCAGTGCCCGCCTTGGGACAGCAAGATCACCCCTCCACTTT

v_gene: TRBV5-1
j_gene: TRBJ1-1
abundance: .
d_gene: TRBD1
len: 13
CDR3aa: CASTRQGNTEAFF
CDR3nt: TGCGCCAGTACCCGACAGGGTAACACTGAAGCTTTCTTT

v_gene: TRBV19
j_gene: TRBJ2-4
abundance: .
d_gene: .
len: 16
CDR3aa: CASSMMGWGAKNIQYF
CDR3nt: TGTGCCAGTAGTATGATGGGGTGGGGAGCCAAAAACATTCAGTACTTC

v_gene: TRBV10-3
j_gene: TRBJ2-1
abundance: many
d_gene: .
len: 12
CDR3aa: CAIWDSYNEQFF
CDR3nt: TGTGCCATCTGGGACTCTTACAATGAGCAGTTCTTC

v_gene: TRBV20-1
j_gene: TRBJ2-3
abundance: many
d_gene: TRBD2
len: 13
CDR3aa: CSAVSGTDLTQYF
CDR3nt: TGCAGTGCAGTTAGCGGGACGGACCTTACGCAGTATTTT

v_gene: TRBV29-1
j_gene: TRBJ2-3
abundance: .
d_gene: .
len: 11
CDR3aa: CSLLGTDTQYF
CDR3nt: TGCAGCTTATTGGGTACAGATACGCAGTATTTT

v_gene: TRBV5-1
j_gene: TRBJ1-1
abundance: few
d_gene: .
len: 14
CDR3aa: CASSQMGTNTEAFF
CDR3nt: TGCGCCAGCTCCCAAATGGGGACGAACACTGAAGCTTTCTTT

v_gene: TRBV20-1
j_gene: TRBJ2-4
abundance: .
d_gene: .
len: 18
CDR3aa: CSAPGVAEVLLAKNIQYF
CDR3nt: TGCAGTGCGCCTGGAGTAGCGGAGGTCCTTCTAGCCAAAAACATTCAGTACTTC

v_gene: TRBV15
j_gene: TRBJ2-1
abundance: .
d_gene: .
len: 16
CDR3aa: CATISNGGGGYNEQFF
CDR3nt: TGTGCCACCATTTCTAATGGGGGAGGGGGTTACAATGAGCAGTTCTTC

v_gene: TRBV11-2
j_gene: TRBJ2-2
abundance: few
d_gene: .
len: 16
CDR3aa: CASSLSPDTNTGELFF
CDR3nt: TGTGCCAGCAGCTTAAGCCCCGACACGAACACCGGGGAGCTGTTTTTT

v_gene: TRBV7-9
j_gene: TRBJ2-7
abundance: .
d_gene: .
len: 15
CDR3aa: CASSHPDILNYEQYF
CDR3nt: TGTGCCAGCAGCCATCCGGACATACTAAACTACGAGCAGTACTTC

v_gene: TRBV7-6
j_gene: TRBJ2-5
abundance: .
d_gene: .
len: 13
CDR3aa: CASSFHDGETQYF
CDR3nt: TGTGCCAGCAGCTTCCATGATGGGGAGACCCAGTACTTC

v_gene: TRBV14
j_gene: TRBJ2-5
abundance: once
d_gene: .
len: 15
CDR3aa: CASSQALLFGETQYF
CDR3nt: TGTGCCAGCAGCCAAGCGTTACTTTTCGGCGAGACCCAGTACTTC

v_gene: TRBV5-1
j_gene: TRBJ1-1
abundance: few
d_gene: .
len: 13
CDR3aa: CAGSQGWGTEAFF
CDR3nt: TGCGCCGGATCACAGGGTTGGGGCACTGAAGCTTTCTTT

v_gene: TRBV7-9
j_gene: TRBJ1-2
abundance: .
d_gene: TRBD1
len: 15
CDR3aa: CASSRDRAPNYGYTF
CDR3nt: TGTGCCAGCAGCAGGGACAGGGCCCCCAACTATGGCTACACCTTC

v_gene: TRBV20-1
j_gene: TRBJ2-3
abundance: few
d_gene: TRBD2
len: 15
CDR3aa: CSASRSGRGTDTQYF
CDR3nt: TGCAGTGCTAGCCGTAGCGGGAGAGGGACAGATACGCAGTATTTT

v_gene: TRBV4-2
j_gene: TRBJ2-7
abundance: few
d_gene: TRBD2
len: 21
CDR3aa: CASSQEGFIGLAGTRAYEQYF
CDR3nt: TGTGCCAGCAGCCAAGAGGGGTTTATCGGACTAGCGGGAACAAGGGCCTACGAGCAGTACTTC

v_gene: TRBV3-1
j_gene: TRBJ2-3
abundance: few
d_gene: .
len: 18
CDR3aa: CASSQDVVWTPTTDTQYF
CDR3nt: TGTGCCAGCAGCCAAGATGTTGTGTGGACGCCAACCACAGATACGCAGTATTTT

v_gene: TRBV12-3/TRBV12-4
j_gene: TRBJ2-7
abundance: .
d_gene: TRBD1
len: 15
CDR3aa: CASSPRTGGTYEQYF
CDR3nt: TGTGCCAGCAGTCCCAGGACAGGGGGCACTTACGAGCAGTACTTC

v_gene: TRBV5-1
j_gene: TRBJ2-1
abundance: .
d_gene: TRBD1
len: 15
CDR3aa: CASSAGQGRSSEQFF
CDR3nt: TGCGCCAGCAGCGCCGGACAGGGGAGAAGCAGTGAGCAGTTCTTC

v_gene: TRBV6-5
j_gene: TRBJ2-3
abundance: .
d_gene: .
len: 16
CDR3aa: CASSYSRRGPTDTQYF
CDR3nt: TGTGCCAGCAGTTACTCGAGGAGGGGCCCCACAGATACGCAGTATTTT

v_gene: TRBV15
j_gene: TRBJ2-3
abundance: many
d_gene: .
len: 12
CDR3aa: CATSSHTDTQYF
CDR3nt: TGTGCCACCAGCAGTCACACAGATACGCAGTATTTT

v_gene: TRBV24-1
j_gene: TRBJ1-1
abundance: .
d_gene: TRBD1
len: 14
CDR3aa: CATSDYRDSTEAFF
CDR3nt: TGTGCCACCAGTGATTACCGGGACAGCACTGAAGCTTTCTTT

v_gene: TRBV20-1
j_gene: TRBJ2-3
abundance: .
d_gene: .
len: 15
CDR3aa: CSARSIGESTDTQYF
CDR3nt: TGCAGTGCTCGCTCCATAGGGGAAAGCACAGATACGCAGTATTTT

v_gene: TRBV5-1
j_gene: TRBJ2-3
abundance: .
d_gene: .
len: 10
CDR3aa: CASIKSTQYF
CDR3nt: TGCGCCAGCATTAAGAGTACGCAGTATTTT

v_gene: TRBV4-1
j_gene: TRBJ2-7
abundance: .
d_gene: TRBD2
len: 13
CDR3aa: CASSSGDPYEQYF
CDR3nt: TGCGCCAGCAGCAGCGGGGATCCTTACGAGCAGTACTTC

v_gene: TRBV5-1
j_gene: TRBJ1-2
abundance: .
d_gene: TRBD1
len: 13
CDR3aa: CASSSQGVYGYTF
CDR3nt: TGCGCCAGCAGCTCTCAGGGGGTCTATGGCTACACCTTC

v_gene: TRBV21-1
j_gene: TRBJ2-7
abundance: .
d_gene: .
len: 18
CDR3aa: CASSKLKDTPGQGVEQYF
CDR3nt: TGTGCCAGCAGCAAATTAAAGGACACCCCGGGACAGGGGGTGGAGCAGTACTTC

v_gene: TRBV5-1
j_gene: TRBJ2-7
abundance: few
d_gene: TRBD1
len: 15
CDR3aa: CASSLGTADAYEQYF
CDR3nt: TGCGCCAGCAGCCTCGGGACAGCTGATGCCTACGAGCAGTACTTC

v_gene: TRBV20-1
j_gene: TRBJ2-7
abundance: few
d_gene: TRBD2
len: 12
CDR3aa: CSGNAGGYEQYF
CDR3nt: TGCAGTGGGAACGCGGGAGGCTACGAGCAGTACTTC

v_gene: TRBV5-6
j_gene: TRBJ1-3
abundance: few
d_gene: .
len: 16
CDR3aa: CASSFPTGSSGNTIYF
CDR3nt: TGTGCCAGCAGCTTTCCGACAGGCAGCTCTGGAAACACCATATATTTT